One sample yielded the 31 T cell receptor beta chains listed below, sequenced in a study of a mutant IDH1 vaccine in newly diagnosed glioma. The time point here: baseline, week 1 (first vaccination visit). Treatment of the sample: pre-vaccination baseline after standard-of-care therapy. The assay was immunoSEQ multiplex PCR, and TCRdb's table has in-frame clones only and misses some. This table holds around 92,000 clones, under 90% found once. Sequencing used PBMCs, obtained from a glioma patient treated with radiotherapy, temozolomide or both. The source is a woman aged 45-65 years with glioma.

This chain connects TRBV2 to TRBJ1-1; D is uncertain. Trimming removed 7 bases from V and 3 bases from J, with 15 bases in between. This CDR3 has 14 amino acids. Per germline, CDR1 SNHLY and CDR2 FYNNEI. CDR3 bases: TGTGCCAGCACCAGTGAAGCCGGGGACACTGAAGCTTTCTTT. The encoded protein is CASTSEAGDTEAFF.

The V call is TRBV7-8, the J call TRBJ2-7; possibly TRBD1 or TRBD2 for D (5 bases each). Germline V gives CDR1 SGHVS, CDR2 FQNEAQ. The V end was cut by 3 bases, the J end by 6 bases, with 15 bases between. CDR3 length: 14 amino acids. CDR3 residues: CASSLGSGTLEQYF. CDR3 DNA: TGTGCCAGCAGCTTGGGGTCCGGGACCCTCGAGCAGTACTTC.

This chain uses TRBV7-2 with TRBJ1-5; D is unclear. Germline V gene sequence: CDR1 SGHTA, CDR2 FQGNSA. The CDR3 covers 15 residues. V lost 5 bases and J lost 0, with 11 bases in between. In DNA form, the CDR3 reads TGTGCCAGCAGCAAGAGGACGGCTAGCAATCAGCCCCAGCATTTT. Protein product: CASSKRTASNQPQHF.

The rearrangement uses TRBV9 and TRBJ2-5, with D tentatively TRBD1 (6 bases). Germline CDR1 is SGDLS and CDR2 is YYNGEE. The length of the CDR3 is 16 residues. Trimming removed 2 bases at V and 5 bases at J, with 19 bases between. The CDR3 DNA sequence: TGTGCCAGCAGCGTCACAGGGCAGATCGGGCGGGAGACCCAGTACTTC. It translates to CASSVTGQIGRETQYF.

The CDR3 protein is CASRKRGPQNNEQFF. Written as DNA, the CDR3 is TGTGCCAGCAGGAAACGGGGACCCCAGAACAATGAGCAGTTCTTC. The chain is built from TRBV6-5 and TRBJ2-1; D tentatively fits TRBD1 or TRBD2 (5 bases each). CDR1 and CDR2 from the germline V gene are MNHEY and SVGAGI. With 6 bases removed from V and 5 bases from J, the gap between germline ends came to 17 bases. There are 15 residues in the CDR3.

This chain joins TRBV5-6 and TRBJ1-2; D possibly corresponds to TRBD1 (6 bases). The CDR3 has 13 amino acids. Germline values: CDR1 SGHDT, CDR2 YYEEEE. Trimming cost V 5 bases and J 3 bases, with 11 bases left between them. As DNA, the CDR3 is TGTGCCAGCAGTTACAGGGCTGACTATGGCTACACCTTC. Its protein is CASSYRADYGYTF.

The rearrangement uses TRBV2 and TRBJ1-1; D ambiguous. The CDR3 length is 13 residues. Per germline, CDR1 SNHLY and CDR2 FYNNEI. The V end lost 5 bases, the J end lost 3 bases, and 10 bases lay between the germline ends. The CDR3 coding sequence is TGTGCCAGCAGTCTAGCGGGCGACACTGAAGCTTTCTTT. This codes for CASSLAGDTEAFF.

This sequence joins TRBV5-1 and TRBJ1-6, with D maybe TRBD1 (5 bases). V lost 4 bases and J lost 7, with 12 bases in between. The CDR3 spans 14 residues. Per germline, CDR1 SGHRS and CDR2 YFSETQ. CDR3 amino acids: CASSLPGQNSPLHF. In DNA, the CDR3 is TGCGCCAGCAGCCTTCCGGGGCAAAATTCACCCCTCCACTTT.

The chain is built from TRBV25-1 and TRBJ2-3; no clear D gene. This CDR3 spans 11 amino acids. Deletions cut 5 bases from V and 3 bases from J, with 3 bases between. CDR1 is MGHDK, CDR2 SYGVNS, per germline. The CDR3 loop is CASSITDTQYF. In nucleotides, the CDR3 is TGTGCCAGCAGTATAACAGATACGCAGTATTTT.

The chain's CDR3 is CASSRGALETQYF. The CDR3 region has the DNA TGTGCCAGCAGCCGAGGGGCCCTTGAGACCCAGTACTTC. The genes are TRBV7-3 and TRBJ2-5; possibly TRBD1 or TRBD2 for D (5 bases each). V was shortened by 5 bases and J by 5 bases, with 12 bases between the two germline ends. From germline, CDR1 is SGHTA and CDR2 FQGTGA. The CDR3 totals 13 residues.

The chain employs TRBV6-6 and TRBJ2-2, with TRBD2 matching over 7 bases. Trimming cost V 11 bases and J 6 bases; bases outside gene matches: 3. The CDR3 consists of 11 residues. CDR1 and CDR2 (germline): MNHNY, SVGAGI (reference sequence). CDR3 residues: CAGGVAGELFF. CDR3 nucleotides: TGTGCCGGGGGGGTGGCCGGGGAGCTGTTTTTT.

The chain couples TRBV6-1 to TRBJ1-2; a possible D gene is TRBD1 (6 bases). This CDR3 is built from 16 residues. Per the germline V gene, CDR1 is MNHNS and CDR2 is SASEGT. The V end lost 0 bases, the J end lost 4 bases, and 15 bases lay between the germline ends. For the CDR3, the DNA is TGTGCCAGCAGTGAAGCGATTATGAGAGGGGGCTATGGCTACACCTTC. It encodes CASSEAIMRGGYGYTF.

V usage is TRBV10-3 and J usage is TRBJ1-5; 8 positions agree with TRBD1. The length of the CDR3 is 14 residues. The V gene end was trimmed by 11 bases and the J gene end by 0 bases; junction bases not matched to a gene: 6. Per germline, CDR1 ENHRY and CDR2 SYGVKD. The DNA for the CDR3 is TGTGCCGTACAGGGGGGTCTTAGCAATCAGCCCCAGCATTTT. Translating gives CAVQGGLSNQPQHF.

This clone was counted only a few times. The gene calls are TRBV6-1 and TRBJ1-5; D gene unclear. The V and J ends lost 7 bases and 2 bases respectively, with 9 bases between them. The CDR3 consists of 13 residues. Germline CDR1 MNHNS, CDR2 SASEGT. CDR3 loop: CASKTKRNQPQHF. CDR3 DNA: TGTGCCAGCAAGACTAAGCGCAATCAGCCCCAGCATTTT.

The V call is TRBV5-4, the J call TRBJ1-1; 11 bases fit TRBD1. Germline V gene data show CDR1 as SGHNT and CDR2 as YYREEE (reference sequence). The CDR3 covers 14 residues. V shed 8 bases and J 0 bases; nucleotides not matched to a gene: 3. In nucleotides, the CDR3 is TGTGCCAGGGGACAGGGGGTCATGAACACTGAAGCTTTCTTT. The encoded protein is CARGQGVMNTEAFF.

CDR3 loop: CSVEKQTGREQYF. The DNA for the CDR3 is TGCAGCGTTGAAAAACAGACAGGGCGCGAGCAGTACTTC. This rearrangement joins TRBV29-1 to TRBJ2-7; 7 bases are a match to TRBD1. This CDR3 contains 13 residues. V shed 2 bases, J shed 6 bases, and the junction held 7 bases outside the gene matches. CDR1 and CDR2 from the germline V gene are SQVTM and ANQGSEA.

In this sample, this clone turned up once. The chain uses TRBV19 and TRBJ1-3, with unresolved D. CDR3 length: 11 residues. Trimming cost V 5 bases and J 2 bases, with 1 base left between them. CDR1 LNHDA and CDR2 SQIVND come from the germline V gene (reference sequence). CDR3 sequence reads: CASSPGNTIYF. DNA of the CDR3: TGTGCCAGTAGTCCTGGAAACACCATATATTTT.

The genes are TRBV19 and TRBJ2-3; D might be TRBD1 or TRBD2, each matching 6 bases. CDR3 size: 13 residues. Trimming shortened V by 9 bases and J by 5 bases, and 15 bases separated the two germline ends. Germline V lookup: CDR1 LNHDA, CDR2 SQIVND (reference sequence). The CDR3 protein is CASREGGRDTQYF. The CDR3 DNA sequence: TGTGCCAGCCGTGAGGGGGGCAGAGATACGCAGTATTTT.

The V call is TRBV29-1, the J call TRBJ2-5, with 12 nucleotides matching TRBD2. Trimming cost V 1 base and J 4 bases; bases outside gene matches: 4. Germline V gives CDR1 SQVTM, CDR2 ANQGSEA. CDR3 length: 15 residues. The CDR3 region is CSVEGASGGAETQYF. CDR3 bases: TGCAGCGTTGAAGGGGCTAGCGGGGGGGCAGAGACCCAGTACTTC.

The rearrangement joins TRBV11-1 to TRBJ2-1; 12 bases are a match to TRBD1. The CDR3 contains 18 residues. Looked up from germline, CDR1 is SGHAT and CDR2 is FQDESV (reference sequence). V shed 5 bases and J 2 bases; nucleotides not matched to a gene: 10. CDR3 sequence reads: CASSRIGGTGGPYNEQFF. The CDR3 nucleotides are TGTGCCAGCAGCCGAATAGGGGGGACAGGGGGCCCCTACAATGAGCAGTTCTTC.

The chain links TRBV7-9 to TRBJ2-7; D perhaps matches TRBD1 (5 bases). The V gene's germline CDR1 is SEHNR and CDR2 FQNEAQ (reference sequence). CDR3 size: 15 residues. Trimming shortened V by 4 bases and J by 2 bases, and 15 bases separated the two germline ends. CDR3 coding DNA: TGTGCCAGCAGCTACCCAGGGTTATGGGCCTACGAGCAGTACTTC. Translating it yields CASSYPGLWAYEQYF.

This clone was counted between two and nine times. This chain uses TRBV6-4 with TRBJ2-1; tentatively, D is TRBD2 (6 bases). Trimming removed 4 bases from V and 9 bases from J, with 16 bases in between. This CDR3 spans 14 amino acids. Germline CDR1 MRHNA, CDR2 SNTAGT. The CDR3 DNA reads TGTGCCAGCAGTGGGGGGGATCCTCAAGCTGAGCAGTTCTTC. Residues: CASSGGDPQAEQFF.

This chain connects TRBV6-1 to TRBJ2-2; 7 nucleotides align to TRBD2. V was clipped by 1 base and J by 6 bases; unmatched bases: 5. The V gene's germline CDR1 is MNHNS and CDR2 SASEGT. The CDR3 spans 15 residues. The CDR3 loop is CASSEVAGVAGELFF. CDR3 DNA: TGTGCCAGCAGTGAAGTTGCGGGGGTGGCCGGGGAGCTGTTTTTT.

The chain carries TRBV4-1 and TRBJ1-2; 9 nucleotides match TRBD1. The J segment lost 2 bases and the V segment lost 5 bases, leaving 9 bases of the junction unmatched. Germline CDR1 reads MGHRA; CDR2 reads YSYEKL. The CDR3 contains 16 residues. This chain's CDR3 is CASSSGQGGGNYGYTF. The CDR3, as DNA: TGCGCCAGCAGCTCGGGACAGGGAGGGGGGAACTATGGCTACACCTTC.

The chain has TRBV14 and TRBJ2-1, with D perhaps TRBD2 (6 bases). CDR3 length: 17 residues. The germline gives CDR1 SGHDN, CDR2 FVKESK. Trimming took 2 bases from V and 6 from J, leaving 20 bases between them. CDR3 sequence reads: CASSQLQSGLRSNEQFF. In DNA, the CDR3 is TGTGCCAGCAGCCAACTCCAATCGGGACTCCGGAGCAATGAGCAGTTCTTC.

The chain recombines TRBV6-5 with TRBJ2-7; weak D call: TRBD1 (5 bases). The CDR3 has 13 amino acids. Germline CDR1 reads MNHEY; CDR2 reads SVGAGI. The V end was cut by 0 bases, the J end by 7 bases, with 10 bases between. CDR3 DNA sequence: TGTGCCAGCAGTTACTCATGGGGCGCAGAGCAGTACTTC. Translation: CASSYSWGAEQYF.

The chain uses TRBV7-9 and TRBJ1-5; 7 positions match TRBD1. Germline assignment: CDR1 SEHNR and CDR2 FQNEAQ (reference sequence). Trimming cost V 5 bases and J 2 bases; bases outside gene matches: 6. The CDR3 has 15 residues. CDR3 sequence reads: CASSRGHGGNQPQHF. CDR3 nucleotide sequence: TGTGCCAGCAGCAGGGGGCACGGCGGCAATCAGCCCCAGCATTTT.

This clone was observed once. This chain connects TRBV5-1 to TRBJ1-2; maybe TRBD1 (5 bases). Trimming pared 4 bases from V and 5 bases from J, leaving 12 bases between. The germline CDR1 and CDR2 sequences are SGHRS and YFSETQ. CDR3 length equals 13 residues. CDR3 loop: CASSADSAYGYTF. The CDR3 coding sequence is TGCGCCAGCAGCGCAGACAGTGCTTATGGCTACACCTTC.

V and J are TRBV5-5 and TRBJ1-1, with D possibly TRBD1 on 6 matching bases. Germline CDR1 reads SGHKS; CDR2 reads YYEKEE (reference sequence). Trimming cost V 5 bases and J 4 bases, with 18 bases left between them. There are 15 residues in the CDR3. Here the CDR3 reads CASRPGHRGGTEAFF. The CDR3 DNA reads as TGTGCCAGCAGACCGGGACACCGGGGAGGCACTGAAGCTTTCTTT.

V usage is TRBV10-1 and J usage is TRBJ1-1; D perhaps matches TRBD1 (6 bases). V gave up 7 bases and J gave up 0 bases, with 12 bases separating them. Per the germline V gene, CDR1 is WNHNN and CDR2 is SYGVQD (reference sequence). CDR3 length: 14 amino acids. The CDR3 sequence: CASKYTGLNTEAFF. The CDR3 region has the DNA TGCGCCAGCAAGTATACAGGGCTGAACACTGAAGCTTTCTTT.

This chain joins TRBV5-1 and TRBJ1-1; perhaps TRBD1 as D (6 bases). From germline, CDR1 is SGHRS and CDR2 YFSETQ. CDR3 length equals 13 residues. Trimming removed 7 bases at V and 0 bases at J, with 10 bases between. The CDR3 reads CASGQGLNTEAFF. The CDR3 nucleotides are TGCGCCAGCGGCCAGGGGTTGAACACTGAAGCTTTCTTT. The full variable domain, in which reference TRBV5-1 and TRBJ1-1 provide the parts outside the CDR3, is KAGVTQTPRYLIKTRGQQVTLSCSPISGHRSVSWYQQTPGQGLQFLFEYFSETQRNKGNFPGRFSGRQFSNSRSEMNVSTLELGDSALYLCASGQGLNTEAFFGQGTRLTVV.